This TCR beta chain was identified in a study of blood T cell repertoires in COVID-19. Study as a whole: Samples taken during acute and convalescent COVID-19 were collected in the United States, Italy and Spain. PBMCs, B-cell-depleted T cells, or T cells were the source of the cDNA or gDNA that made up the material.

In the authors' workflow: Amplified reference gene primers provided the basis for estimating nucleated cell counts. TCRdb's table, derived via immunoSEQ multiplex PCR, lists solely in-frame clones and lacks some. V, J and clone size reflect that table, while D and trimming were determined from the DNA. The sample lists about 110,000 clones, approximately 87% seen once, with over 15% in the top ten. Germline trimming cut 5 bases from V and 5 bases from J; bases unmatched to any gene: 11. CDR1 is SGHRS, CDR2 YFSETQ, per germline. This CDR3 is 16 amino acids long. This TCR came from an older woman with acute or convalescent COVID-19. The chain uses TRBV5-1 and TRBJ2-5, with 11 positions matching TRBD2. Sample: peripheral blood. In DNA, the CDR3 is TGCGCCAGCAGGGAGGAGGGACTAGCGGATTGGGAGACCCAGTACTTC. Translating it yields CASREEGLADWETQYF.